Below, 14 T cell receptor beta chains from the same sample are listed, as sequenced in a study of blood T cell repertoires in COVID-19. Libraries were prepared by immunoSEQ multiplex PCR; TCRdb keeps only in-frame clonotypes and omits some of them. The data show 350,000 to 500,000 clones, with about 88% seen just once and approximately 1.5% held by the top ten. Material: PBMCs or T cells enriched from blood (not recorded which). The origin of the receptors is a woman between 18 and 29 years old who had been exposed to COVID-19.

The chain couples TRBV11-2 to TRBJ2-3, with 15 bases identical to TRBD2. V lost 5 bases, J lost 3 bases, and 6 bases stayed unmatched. Germline CDR1 is SGHAT and CDR2 is FQNNGV. This CDR3 contains 17 residues. This CDR3 is CASSPGLAGGPTDTQYF. In nucleotides, the CDR3 is TGTGCCAGCAGCCCCGGACTAGCGGGAGGGCCAACAGATACGCAGTATTTT.

The V gene is TRBV7-2, the J gene TRBJ2-7; D is undetermined. The germline gives CDR1 SGHTA, CDR2 FQGNSA. V was trimmed by 4 bases and J by 0 bases, leaving 19 bases between them. CDR3 length equals 17 residues. In nucleotides, the CDR3 is TGTGCCAGCAGCTCAACCGACTCGCGAACCTACTCCTACGAGCAGTACTTC. This sequence encodes CASSSTDSRTYSYEQYF.

This sequence joins TRBV7-2 and TRBJ2-1; maybe TRBD2 (6 bases). There are 16 residues in the CDR3. Trimming left V 2 bases short and J 3 bases short, with 14 bases between. Germline values: CDR1 SGHTA, CDR2 FQGNSA. The CDR3 sequence is CASSLQRETGYNEQFF. Here the CDR3 DNA reads TGTGCCAGCAGCTTACAACGGGAGACTGGCTACAATGAGCAGTTCTTC.

This clone was observed a single time. This rearrangement joins TRBV3-1 (or the pseudogene TRBV3-2) to TRBJ1-4; D is perhaps TRBD1 (6 bases). Germline V gives CDR1 LGHDT, CDR2 YNNKEL (reference sequence). The CDR3 extends over 15 amino acids. V shed 6 bases and J shed 6 bases, with 17 bases lying between them. The CDR3 region is CASSLHRVGYEKLFF. CDR3 nucleotide sequence: TGTGCCAGCAGTCTTCACAGGGTGGGATATGAAAAACTGTTTTTT.

Only one count was recorded for this clone. This rearrangement joins TRBV3-1 (or the pseudogene TRBV3-2) to TRBJ2-5; D perhaps matches TRBD2 (6 bases). The CDR3 sequence is 15 residues long. Trimming stripped 4 bases from V and 5 bases from J, with 17 bases between. Germline values: CDR1 LGHDT, CDR2 YNNKEL (reference sequence). The CDR3, as DNA: TGTGCCAGCAGCCTGGGACTTTTACCAGGGGAGACCCAGTACTTC. Translation gives CASSLGLLPGETQYF.

The gene calls are TRBV6-5 and TRBJ1-2; D ambiguous. CDR3 length equals 13 residues. Trimming removed 5 bases from V and 0 bases from J, with 7 bases in between. Per germline, CDR1 MNHEY and CDR2 SVGAGI. DNA of the CDR3: TGTGCCAGCAGTCCTCAGGCTAACTATGGCTACACCTTC. Translated, it gives CASSPQANYGYTF.

This rearrangement joins TRBV2 to TRBJ1-5, with D possibly matching TRBD1 (6 bases). Trimming took 1 base from V and 0 from J, leaving 13 bases between them. There are 17 residues in the CDR3. The germline CDR1 and CDR2 sequences are SNHLY and FYNNEI. The CDR3 DNA reads as TGTGCCAGCAGTGAAGAGACAGGCCTCAATAGCAATCAGCCCCAGCATTTT. It yields the protein CASSEETGLNSNQPQHF. Together with reference TRBV2 and TRBJ1-5, the CDR3 gives the full variable domain: EPEVTQTPSHQVTQMGQEVILRCVPISNHLYFYWYRQILGQKVEFLVSFYNNEISEKSEIFDDQFSVERPDGSNFTLKIRSTKLEDSAMYFCASSEETGLNSNQPQHFGDGTRLSIL.

This rearrangement joins TRBV24-1 to TRBJ2-1; 8 bases fit TRBD2. The germline V gene has CDR1 KGHDR and CDR2 SFDVKD. With V trimmed by 4 bases and J by 6 bases, 13 bases remained unmatched. The CDR3 covers 17 residues. The CDR3 region is CATSEPHSTGGINEQFF. The DNA for the CDR3 is TGTGCCACCAGTGAGCCCCACTCTACGGGAGGGATCAATGAGCAGTTCTTC.

The chain carries TRBV5-8 and TRBJ1-2; D not resolved. The CDR3 extends over 13 amino acids. V was clipped by 0 bases and J by 3 bases, with 6 bases between them. CDR1 SGHTS and CDR2 YDEGEE come from the germline V gene. CDR3 in DNA: TGTGCCAGCAGCTTGGGACGGGACTATGGCTACACCTTC. Translated, it gives CASSLGRDYGYTF.

V usage is TRBV6-2 or TRBV6-3 and J usage is TRBJ1-2; possible D gene TRBD1, 6 bases. This CDR3 region has 18 residues. The germline V gene has CDR1 MNHEY and CDR2 SVGEGT. The V and J ends lost 0 bases and 4 bases respectively, with 21 bases between them. This CDR3 is CASSYSTVGTQGLYGYTF. CDR3 DNA: TGTGCCAGCAGTTACTCGACGGTCGGGACCCAGGGGCTCTATGGCTACACCTTC.

The V and J genes are TRBV28 and TRBJ1-4; TRBD1 agrees at 12 bases. Germline CDR1 MDHEN, CDR2 SYDVKM. The CDR3 length is 16 residues. V was clipped by 4 bases and J by 8 bases; unmatched bases: 8. CDR3 nucleotides: TGTGCCAGCAGTTCGGGGACAGGGGGCGTTGGGGAAAAACTGTTTTTT. Its protein is CASSSGTGGVGEKLFF.

This clone came up once. This sequence joins TRBV12-3 or TRBV12-4 and TRBJ2-7; TRBD1 might be the D (6 bases). The V end lost 6 bases, the J end lost 4 bases, and 10 bases lay between the germline ends. This CDR3 spans 12 amino acids. The CDR3 DNA reads as TGTGCCAGCAGACAGGGCCGATACGAGCAGTACTTC. Translating it yields CASRQGRYEQYF.

The gene calls are TRBV19 and TRBJ2-6; D unresolved. Germline V CDR1 and CDR2: LNHDA, SQIVND (reference sequence). Trimming took off 7 bases at V and 0 bases at J, with 7 bases between the two ends. CDR3 size: 14 residues. For the CDR3, the DNA is TGTGCCAGTACCCCCGTCTCTGGGGCCAACGTCCTGACTTTC. It codes for CASTPVSGANVLTF.

The chain combines TRBV28 with TRBJ1-2; 9 bases agree with TRBD1. Germline lookup yields CDR1 MDHEN and CDR2 SYDVKM. This CDR3 spans 15 amino acids. Germline trimming cut 11 bases from V and 0 bases from J; bases unmatched to any gene: 10. The CDR3 protein is CAGGGQGGANYGYTF. The CDR3 bases are TGTGCCGGCGGGGGACAGGGAGGTGCTAACTATGGCTACACCTTC.